This T cell receptor beta chain was retrieved from a study of blood T cell repertoires in COVID-19. Background on the study: Sites in the United States, Italy and Spain provided acute and convalescent COVID-19 samples. T cells, B-cell-depleted T cells, or PBMCs supplied cDNA or gDNA.

The CDR3 totals 13 residues. Germline CDR1 reads LGHDT; CDR2 reads YNNKEL (reference sequence). Trimming removed 5 bases at V and 7 bases at J, with 11 bases between. Original methodology: Counts of nucleated cells, estimated from reference gene primer amplification, were obtained. Sequencing used immunoSEQ multiplex PCR; TCRdb keeps in-frame clones, though not all of them. The V and J calls and clone size are taken from that table; D and trimming were inferred from the DNA. Among around 52,000 clones listed, approximately 90% were seen once. Sequencing input: peripheral blood. The receptor's source is a woman at least 80 years old with acute or convalescent COVID-19. This chain connects TRBV3-1 (or the pseudogene TRBV3-2) to TRBJ2-2; D is possibly TRBD1 (5 bases). The CDR3 here is CASSFREGGELFF. The CDR3 region has the DNA TGTGCCAGCAGCTTCAGGGAAGGCGGGGAGCTGTTTTTT.